What follows describes a single TCR beta chain. What antigen it recognizes has not been identified. No quality values exist for individual bases; no much larger clone is one base distant. Memory CD4+ T cells were sorted ex vivo from peripheral blood of narcolepsy patients and healthy controls for TCR Vbeta sequencing. From the cysteine through the phenylalanine, the CDR3 covers 14 amino acids. Of all the DNA, just the CDR3 is kept, 42 bases in frame from base 1. Trimming removed 7 bases from V and 6 bases from J, leaving 16 bases between the germline ends. CDR1 and CDR2 were assigned from the germline V gene (reference sequence) as SGHNT and YYREEE. The sample originates from a study of T cells in narcolepsy (dated 2018 in TCRdb). Turning to the overall study: The study enrolled patients with narcolepsy type 1 or type 2 (NT1, NT2) together with healthy control donors. The study used TCR Vbeta sequencing to track clonotypes in blood and CSF while looking for autoreactive T cells in narcolepsy patients that target self-antigens of hypocretin neurons (hypocretin, TRIB2). Paper-wide results and their limitations: HCRT-specific and TRIB2-specific autoreactive clonotypes were highlighted in plots that compared CD4+ T cell clonotypes in CSF versus blood from the same patient. Autoreactive clonotypes were reported to be detected serially in the blood of the same patients and of different patients, but not in the blood of healthy controls. Numbers of sequenced blood memory CD4+ clonotypes were comparable, with averages of about 39,494 in patients and 30,000 to 35,000 in controls. No sequences matching autoreactive T cell clones were contained in some blood memory CD4+ repertoires from patients and controls.

Libraries were built with the immunoSEQ multiplex PCR assay. Entries here come from immuneACCESS through TCRdb and include only in-frame sequences with V and J called. Some clones fail to appear in such tables; in the studies checked, an unresolved V gene covers under half of the shortfall, and the cause of the remainder is unknown. The sample table records fewer than 40,000 clones; roughly 77% of these occur just once. The ten biggest clones cover about 1.1% of the sample. Recombination joined TRBV5-4 with TRBJ2-2; TRBD2 might be the D gene, on 6 matching bases. The sequenced sample consisted of CD45RA- memory CD4+ T cells from PBMCs. This specimen's cell subset or site label, interpreted: memory T cells sorted ex vivo from peripheral blood. This clonotype was obtained from a human donor with narcolepsy. The CDR3 reads as follows: CASGPGVDAGELFF. At the DNA level, the sequence is TGTGCCAGCGGCCCGGGAGTTGACGCCGGGGAGCTGTTTTTT.